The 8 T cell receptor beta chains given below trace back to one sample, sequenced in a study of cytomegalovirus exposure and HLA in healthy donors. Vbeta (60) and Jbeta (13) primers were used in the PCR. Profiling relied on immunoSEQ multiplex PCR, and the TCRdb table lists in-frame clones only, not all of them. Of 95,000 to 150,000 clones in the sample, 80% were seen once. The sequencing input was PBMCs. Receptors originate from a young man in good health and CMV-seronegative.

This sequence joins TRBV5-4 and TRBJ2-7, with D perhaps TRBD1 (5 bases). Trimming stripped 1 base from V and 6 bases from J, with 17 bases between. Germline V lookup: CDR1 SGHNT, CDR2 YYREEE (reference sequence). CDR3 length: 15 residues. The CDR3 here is CASSLFDRRGGEQYF. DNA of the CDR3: TGTGCCAGCAGCTTGTTCGACAGACGAGGCGGCGAGCAGTACTTC.

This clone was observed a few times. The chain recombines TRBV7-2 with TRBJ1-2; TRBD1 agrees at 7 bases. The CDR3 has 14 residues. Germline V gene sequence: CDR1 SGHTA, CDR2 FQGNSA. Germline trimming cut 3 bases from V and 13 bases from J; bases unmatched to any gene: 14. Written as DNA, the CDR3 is TGTGCCAGCAGCTTCTCCGGGACAGAGACTACCTTCACCTTC. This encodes CASSFSGTETTFTF.

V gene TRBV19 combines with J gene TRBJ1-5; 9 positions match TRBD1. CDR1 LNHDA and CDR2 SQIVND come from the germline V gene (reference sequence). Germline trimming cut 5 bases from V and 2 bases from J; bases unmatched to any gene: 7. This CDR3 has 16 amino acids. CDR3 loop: CASSGDRGKGNQPQHF. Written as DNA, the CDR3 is TGTGCCAGTAGTGGTGACAGGGGGAAGGGCAATCAGCCCCAGCATTTT. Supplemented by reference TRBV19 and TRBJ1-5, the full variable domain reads DGGITQSPKYLFRKEGQNVTLSCEQNLNHDAMYWYRQDPGQGLRLIYYSQIVNDFQKGDIAEGYSVSREKKESFPLTVTSAQKNPTAFYLCASSGDRGKGNQPQHFGDGTRLSIL.

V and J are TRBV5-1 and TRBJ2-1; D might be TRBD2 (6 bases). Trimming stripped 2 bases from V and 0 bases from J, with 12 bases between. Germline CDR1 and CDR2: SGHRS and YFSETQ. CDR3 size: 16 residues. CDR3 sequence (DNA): TGCGCCAGCAGCTTTGAAGGGAGGTTCTCCTACAATGAGCAGTTCTTC. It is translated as CASSFEGRFSYNEQFF.

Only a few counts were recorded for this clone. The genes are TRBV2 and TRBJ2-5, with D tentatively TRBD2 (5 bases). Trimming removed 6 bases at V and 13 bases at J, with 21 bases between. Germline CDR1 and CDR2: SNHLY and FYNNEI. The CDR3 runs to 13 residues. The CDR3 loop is CASSEGIDTGRYF. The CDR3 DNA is TGTGCCAGCAGCGAGGGAATAGACACCGGACGGTACTTC.

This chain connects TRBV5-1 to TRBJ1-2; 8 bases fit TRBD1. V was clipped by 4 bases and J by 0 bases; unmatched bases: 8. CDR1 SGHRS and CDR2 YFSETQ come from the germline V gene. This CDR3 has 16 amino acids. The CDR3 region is CASSGLSRGPNYGYTF. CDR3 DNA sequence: TGCGCCAGCAGCGGCCTCAGCAGGGGGCCTAACTATGGCTACACCTTC.

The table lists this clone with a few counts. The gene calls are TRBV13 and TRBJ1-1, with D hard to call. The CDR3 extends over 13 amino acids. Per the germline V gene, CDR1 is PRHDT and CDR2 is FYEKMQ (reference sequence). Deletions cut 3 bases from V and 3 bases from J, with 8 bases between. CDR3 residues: CASSFWEDTEAFF. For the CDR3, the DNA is TGTGCCAGCAGCTTTTGGGAGGACACTGAAGCTTTCTTT.

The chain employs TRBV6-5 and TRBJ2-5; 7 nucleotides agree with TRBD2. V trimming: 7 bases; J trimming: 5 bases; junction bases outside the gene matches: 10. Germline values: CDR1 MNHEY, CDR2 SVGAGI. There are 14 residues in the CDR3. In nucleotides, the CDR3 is TGTGCCAGCACCCCCGGGGGGTTCGTTGAGACCCAGTACTTC. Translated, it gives CASTPGGFVETQYF.